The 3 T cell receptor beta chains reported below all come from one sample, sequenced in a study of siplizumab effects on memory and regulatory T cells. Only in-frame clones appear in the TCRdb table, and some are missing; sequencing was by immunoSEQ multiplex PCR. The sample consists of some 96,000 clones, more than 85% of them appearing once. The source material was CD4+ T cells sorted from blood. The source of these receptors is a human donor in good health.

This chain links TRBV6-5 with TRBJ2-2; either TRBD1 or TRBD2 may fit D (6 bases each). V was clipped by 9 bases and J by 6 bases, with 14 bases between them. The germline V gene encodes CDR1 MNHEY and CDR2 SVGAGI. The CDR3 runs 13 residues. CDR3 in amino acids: CASGQGRSGELFF. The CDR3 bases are TGTGCCAGTGGGCAGGGGAGGTCCGGGGAGCTGTTTTTT.

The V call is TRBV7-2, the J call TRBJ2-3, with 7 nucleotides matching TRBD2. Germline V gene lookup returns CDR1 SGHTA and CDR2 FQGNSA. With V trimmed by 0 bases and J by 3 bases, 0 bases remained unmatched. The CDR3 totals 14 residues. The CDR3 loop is CASSLASGTDTQYF. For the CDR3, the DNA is TGTGCCAGCAGCTTAGCTAGCGGGACAGATACGCAGTATTTT.

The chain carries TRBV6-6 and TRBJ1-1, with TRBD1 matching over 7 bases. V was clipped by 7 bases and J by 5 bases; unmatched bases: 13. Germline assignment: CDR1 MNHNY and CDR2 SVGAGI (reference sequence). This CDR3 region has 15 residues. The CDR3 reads CASTIAGTVVTEAFF. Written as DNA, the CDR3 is TGTGCCAGCACTATTGCCGGGACAGTGGTTACTGAAGCTTTCTTT.